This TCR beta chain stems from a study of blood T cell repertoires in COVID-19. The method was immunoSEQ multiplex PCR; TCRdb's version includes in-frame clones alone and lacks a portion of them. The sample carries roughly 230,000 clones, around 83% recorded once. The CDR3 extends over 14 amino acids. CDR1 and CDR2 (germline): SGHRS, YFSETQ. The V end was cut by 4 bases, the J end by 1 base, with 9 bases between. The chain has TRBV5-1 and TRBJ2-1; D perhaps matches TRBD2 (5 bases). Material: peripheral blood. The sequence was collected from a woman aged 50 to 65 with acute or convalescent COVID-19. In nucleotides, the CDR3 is TGCGCCAGCAGCATCCGGGGTTCCTACAATGAGCAGTTCTTC. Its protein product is CASSIRGSYNEQFF.